These 9 T cell receptor beta chains were sequenced from one sample in a study of shared clonotypes between healthy human individuals. TCRdb's table, derived via immunoSEQ multiplex PCR, lists solely in-frame clones and lacks some. Seen here are about 2.4 million clones, roughly 93% observed once, and the top ten hold approximately 0.35%. The sequencing input was naive CD4+ T cells from PBMCs. Subset given: CD45RA+ positively selected. Receptors were obtained from a young man in good health. Some clones in this sample may be carry-over from other donors' samples.

The chain couples TRBV7-3 to TRBJ2-5; the D gene is possibly TRBD2 (6 bases). Deletions cut 5 bases from V and 5 bases from J, with 9 bases between. This CDR3 spans 12 amino acids. Germline CDR1 is SGHTA and CDR2 is FQGTGA. The CDR3 DNA follows: TGTGCCAGCAGCAAGGCGGGGGAGACCCAGTACTTC. Its protein is CASSKAGETQYF.

The chain employs TRBV5-1 and TRBJ1-1; D not certain. V dropped 4 bases and J dropped 5 bases, with 12 bases sitting between them. The V gene's germline CDR1 is SGHRS and CDR2 YFSETQ. CDR3 length: 13 amino acids. The CDR3 region has the DNA TGCGCCAGCAGCCCCGAGAGAGAGACTGAAGCTTTCTTT. It is translated as CASSPERETEAFF.

The chain links TRBV28 to TRBJ1-6; D uncertain. Germline V gene sequence: CDR1 MDHEN, CDR2 SYDVKM. Trimming removed 8 bases from V and 10 bases from J, with 18 bases in between. The CDR3 is 14 amino acids. CDR3 region: CASALGPRGSPLHF. The CDR3 bases are TGTGCCAGCGCCCTAGGGCCGCGCGGATCACCCCTCCACTTT.

This sequence joins TRBV7-8 and TRBJ2-3, with D possibly matching TRBD2 (5 bases). Between the trimmed V and J ends, which lost 4 bases and 0 bases, there was a span of 11 bases. Per germline, CDR1 SGHVS and CDR2 FQNEAQ. This CDR3 spans 15 amino acids. CDR3 bases: TGTGCCAGCAGCTGGAGGTTTCCCAGCACAGATACGCAGTATTTT. As protein: CASSWRFPSTDTQYF.

Only one count was recorded for this clone. This sequence joins TRBV7-2 and TRBJ2-7; D not certain. Looked up from germline, CDR1 is SGHTA and CDR2 is FQGNSA. The CDR3 is 12 amino acids. The V and J ends lost 4 bases and 3 bases respectively, with 7 bases between them. Here the CDR3 DNA reads TGTGCCAGCAGCTCAAGTAACTACGAGCAGTACTTC. It specifies CASSSSNYEQYF.

J is TRBJ2-7 and V is TRBV2, with 8 nucleotides matching TRBD1. The junction had 23 bases not matched to a gene; V was cut back by 7 bases and J by 6 bases. This CDR3 spans 18 amino acids. The germline CDR1 and CDR2 sequences are SNHLY and FYNNEI. CDR3 DNA: TGTGCCAGCACGCGCTCAGGGGCAGGGGGCCTAGGGGCCCTCGAGCAGTACTTC. Translation: CASTRSGAGGLGALEQYF. Combining the CDR3 with reference TRBV2 and TRBJ2-7 gives the whole variable domain EPEVTQTPSHQVTQMGQEVILRCVPISNHLYFYWYRQILGQKVEFLVSFYNNEISEKSEIFDDQFSVERPDGSNFTLKIRSTKLEDSAMYFCASTRSGAGGLGALEQYFGPGTRLTVT.

The J gene is TRBJ2-3, the V gene TRBV18; no definite D call. The CDR3 loop spans 13 amino acids. The V and J ends lost 0 bases and 5 bases respectively, with 6 bases between them. Germline V gene sequence: CDR1 KGHSH, CDR2 LQKENI. The CDR3 sequence: CASSPPALDTQYF. The CDR3 region has the DNA TGTGCCAGCTCACCACCGGCCCTAGATACGCAGTATTTT.

V usage is TRBV27 and J usage is TRBJ1-1, with D possibly being TRBD1 (5 bases). This CDR3 has 15 amino acids. Trimming took off 4 bases at V and 4 bases at J, with 16 bases between the two ends. Per the germline V gene, CDR1 is MNHEY and CDR2 is SMNVEV (reference sequence). The CDR3 spells CASSSPAAGSTEAFF. For the CDR3, the DNA is TGTGCCAGCAGTTCCCCCGCGGCAGGGTCCACTGAAGCTTTCTTT.

V is TRBV19 and J is TRBJ1-5, with D hard to call. Between the trimmed V and J ends, which lost 5 bases and 1 base, there was a span of 15 bases. This CDR3 spans 16 amino acids. Germline assignment: CDR1 LNHDA and CDR2 SQIVND (reference sequence). The CDR3 DNA reads TGTGCCAGTAGTGACCCCGGAGGAGACAGCAATCAGCCCCAGCATTTT. The encoded protein is CASSDPGGDSNQPQHF.